The clone carrying this T cell receptor beta chain appeared many times. Its antigen is undetermined. This specimen belongs to a study of molecular identifiers for immune sequencing clone quantification. Study conclusions and caveats: Clones that exceeded 20 RNA copies held over 98% of effector molecules, yet under 1% in naive cells.

TCRdb passed the PCR reads through MiXCR, listing each CDR3 protein once. The sample contains 97,000 or so distinct CDR3 sequences, 30% to 35% of which appear only once. The sample taken for sequencing was naive CD8+ T cells from blood, with Jurkat cell RNA spiked in. Subset noted: FACS-sorted CD8+CD4-CCR7+CD45RA+ naive T cells. The sequence derives from a human donor in good health. Some libraries in this study had Jurkat cell RNA spiked in.

CDR3 sequence reads: CASSSEVGTWHEQYF. CDR3 nucleotide sequence: TGTGCCAGCAGCTCAGAGGTCGGCACCTGGCACGAGCAGTACTTC. The chain carries TRBV7-6 and TRBJ2-7; D is uncertain. Germline V gene data show CDR1 as SGHVS and CDR2 as FNYEAQ. The V and J ends lost 4 bases and 5 bases respectively, with 18 bases between them. The length of the CDR3 is 15 residues.